Presented here are 30 T cell receptor beta chains from one specimen sequenced in a study of blood T cell repertoires in COVID-19. Only in-frame clones appear in the TCRdb table, and some are missing; sequencing was by immunoSEQ multiplex PCR. The table records about 170,000 clones, under 85% of them present only once. The sequenced sample was peripheral blood. The receptor source for this set is a man aged 55 to 70 who had recovered from COVID-19.

The chain uses TRBV4-3 and TRBJ2-7; 7 positions agree with TRBD2. The junction had 5 bases not matched to a gene; V was cut back by 0 bases and J by 3 bases. The CDR3 length is 15 residues. The germline CDR1 and CDR2 sequences are LGHNA and YSLEER. The CDR3 sequence: CASSQDGGGNYEQYF. The DNA of the CDR3 is TGCGCCAGCAGCCAAGATGGGGGGGGTAACTACGAGCAGTACTTC.

V usage is TRBV12-3 or TRBV12-4 and J usage is TRBJ1-1; 8 nucleotides match TRBD1. With 4 bases clipped from V and 5 bases from J, the junction kept 3 bases outside the gene matches. The length of the CDR3 is 13 residues. This CDR3 reads CASSSRTGTEAFF. CDR3 coding DNA: TGTGCCAGCAGTTCTCGGACAGGGACTGAAGCTTTCTTT.

The gene calls are TRBV11-2 and TRBJ1-1, with a tentative D call TRBD1 (6 bases). The CDR3 spans 15 residues. V dropped 1 base and J dropped 8 bases, with 17 bases sitting between them. Germline V CDR1 and CDR2: SGHAT, FQNNGV. CDR3 in amino acids: CASSLARDTQYEAFF. CDR3 in DNA: TGTGCCAGCAGCTTAGCTCGGGACACCCAGTACGAAGCTTTCTTT.

This clone has only one observation. The chain carries TRBV5-1 and TRBJ2-2; D is unclear. V was shortened by 1 base and J by 0 bases, with 10 bases between the two germline ends. This CDR3 spans 16 amino acids. The V gene's germline CDR1 is SGHRS and CDR2 YFSETQ. In nucleotides, the CDR3 is TGCGCCAGCAGCTTGACGGCGGATACGAACACCGGGGAGCTGTTTTTT. Translation: CASSLTADTNTGELFF.

This clone has only a few counts. The V and J genes are TRBV29-1 and TRBJ1-1; possible D gene TRBD1, 6 bases. Germline CDR1 is SQVTM and CDR2 is ANQGSEA. The CDR3 extends over 14 amino acids. V shed 2 bases and J shed 5 bases, with 15 bases lying between them. As DNA, the CDR3 is TGCAGCGTTGAAAAGCCCCCACAGGGAACTGAAGCTTTCTTT. Translated, it gives CSVEKPPQGTEAFF.

This chain joins TRBV7-8 and TRBJ1-2; the D gene is possibly TRBD1 (6 bases). V was shortened by 1 base and J by 4 bases, with 16 bases between the two germline ends. This CDR3 region has 16 residues. CDR1 SGHVS and CDR2 FQNEAQ come from the germline V gene. This CDR3 is CASSLESGATFYGYTF. In DNA, the CDR3 is TGTGCCAGCAGCTTAGAGTCAGGGGCGACCTTCTATGGCTACACCTTC.

This clone was counted between two and nine times. The chain is built from TRBV9 and TRBJ1-1; possible D gene TRBD1, 6 bases. This CDR3 contains 15 residues. Trimming cost V 3 bases and J 1 base, with 13 bases left between them. Germline V gives CDR1 SGDLS, CDR2 YYNGEE. The CDR3 is CASSALQGSNTEAFF. The CDR3 DNA reads as TGTGCCAGCAGCGCATTACAGGGTTCGAACACTGAAGCTTTCTTT.

CDR3 coding DNA: TGCAGCGTTCTCCGACAGGCCTCGGGATACGAGCAGTACTTC. Its translation is CSVLRQASGYEQYF. The chain uses TRBV29-1 and TRBJ2-7; tentative D call: TRBD1 (6 bases). CDR1 is SQVTM and CDR2 is ANQGSEA in the germline V gene. The CDR3 is 14 residues long. Between the trimmed V and J ends, which lost 5 bases and 4 bases, there was a span of 18 bases.

The rearrangement joins TRBV11-3 to TRBJ1-2, with D unclear. The CDR3 loop spans 18 amino acids. Deletions cut 0 bases from V and 2 bases from J, with 19 bases between. Germline-derived CDR1 and CDR2 are SGHNT and YENEEA. CDR3 amino acids: CASSLDEDSRGLNYGYTF. CDR3 bases: TGTGCCAGCAGCTTAGATGAAGATTCACGGGGTTTAAACTATGGCTACACCTTC.

This clone appeared once. The chain employs TRBV30 and TRBJ2-2; 11 bases are a match to TRBD2. The germline V gene encodes CDR1 GTSNPN and CDR2 SVGIG (reference sequence). The CDR3 sequence is 16 residues long. Written as DNA, the CDR3 is TGTGTTTCTGAAGGGCTAGCGGGGGGGAACACCGGGGAGCTGTTTTTT. The encoded protein is CVSEGLAGGNTGELFF. The variable domain in full, with the rest retrieved from reference TRBV30 and TRBJ2-2, is SQTIHQWPATLVQPVGSPLSLECTVEGTSNPNLYWYRQAAGRGLQLLFYSVGIGQISSEVPQNLSASRPQDRQFILSSKKLLLSDSGFYLCVSEGLAGGNTGELFFGEGSRLTVL.

The chain employs TRBV7-2 and TRBJ1-4; 7 positions match TRBD1. CDR1 is SGHTA, CDR2 FQGNSA, per germline. The junction had 9 bases not matched to a gene; V was cut back by 4 bases and J by 7 bases. This CDR3 comprises 15 residues. The CDR3 region is CASSSGPQGREKLFF. CDR3 DNA: TGTGCCAGCAGCTCCGGACCACAGGGGCGTGAAAAACTGTTTTTT.

The chain recombines TRBV4-2 with TRBJ1-2; 7 nucleotides align to TRBD1. J lost 1 base, V lost 7 bases, and 6 bases had no gene match. This CDR3 has 14 residues. The germline V gene has CDR1 LGHNA and CDR2 YNFKEQ. The CDR3 DNA follows: TGTGCCAGCACCACCGGGACAGATAACTATGGCTACACCTTC. It translates to CASTTGTDNYGYTF.

The chain links TRBV29-1 to TRBJ1-5; D is unclear. Trimming removed 1 base from V and 4 bases from J, with 8 bases in between. CDR1 SQVTM and CDR2 ANQGSEA come from the germline V gene. This CDR3 has 13 residues. The CDR3 DNA is TGCAGCGTTGAAGGCGCGGTTAATCAGCCCCAGCATTTT. Translated: CSVEGAVNQPQHF.

J is TRBJ1-5 and V is TRBV19; 7 bases line up with TRBD1. The CDR3 totals 15 residues. The germline CDR1 and CDR2 sequences are LNHDA and SQIVND (reference sequence). After removal of 5 bases from V and 2 bases from J, the junction contained 6 bases not matched to a gene. The CDR3 region is CASSLRQGGNQPQHF. The CDR3, as DNA: TGTGCCAGTAGTCTCCGACAGGGAGGCAATCAGCCCCAGCATTTT.

V is TRBV9 and J is TRBJ2-5; 12 bases line up with TRBD2. Looked up from germline, CDR1 is SGDLS and CDR2 is YYNGEE. The CDR3 sequence is 19 residues long. Losses at the gene ends were 0 bases for V and 4 bases for J; bases not matched to a gene: 13. This chain's CDR3 is CASSVEGLAGGPVAETQYF. In nucleotides, the CDR3 is TGTGCCAGCAGCGTAGAAGGGCTAGCGGGGGGGCCAGTAGCAGAGACCCAGTACTTC.

This chain connects TRBV29-1 to TRBJ1-2; tentatively, D is TRBD1 (5 bases). The CDR3 spans 13 residues. Germline V CDR1 and CDR2: SQVTM, ANQGSEA. V dropped 5 bases and J dropped 13 bases, with 23 bases sitting between them. DNA for the CDR3: TGCAGCGTTCTAGGGCCGGGGGTTGCGTTTGTCACCTTC. Its translation: CSVLGPGVAFVTF.

The J gene is TRBJ2-6, the V gene TRBV9, with D perhaps matching TRBD1 (5 bases). CDR1 SGDLS and CDR2 YYNGEE come from the germline V gene. The CDR3 sequence is 14 residues long. The V and J ends lost 2 bases and 2 bases respectively, with 5 bases between them. In DNA, the CDR3 is TGTGCCAGCAGCGTCAGGGCTGGGGCCAACGTCCTGACTTTC. Amino acid sequence: CASSVRAGANVLTF.

This CDR3 reads CASSRGGLDTGELFF. CDR3 coding DNA: TGTGCCAGCAGCCGCGGAGGACTAGACACCGGGGAGCTGTTTTTT. This sequence joins TRBV11-3 and TRBJ2-2; TRBD2 matches at 7 bases. V trimming: 5 bases; J trimming: 3 bases; junction bases outside the gene matches: 6. This CDR3 is built from 15 residues. Germline CDR1 SGHNT, CDR2 YENEEA. Together with reference TRBV11-3 and TRBJ2-2, the CDR3 gives the full variable domain: EAGVVQSPRYKIIEKKQPVAFWCNPISGHNTLYWYLQNLGQGPELLIRYENEEAVDDSQLPKDRFSAERLKGVDSTLKIQPAELGDSAVYLCASSRGGLDTGELFFGEGSRLTVL.

The rearrangement joins TRBV5-1 to TRBJ2-7; D is unclear. CDR1 is SGHRS, CDR2 YFSETQ, per germline. Deletions cut 4 bases from V and 2 bases from J, with 16 bases between. CDR3 length: 15 residues. This CDR3 reads CASSPWAERAYEQYF. CDR3 coding DNA: TGCGCCAGCAGCCCCTGGGCAGAACGTGCCTACGAGCAGTACTTC.

The V gene is TRBV13, the J gene TRBJ1-1; possible D gene TRBD1, 6 bases. CDR3 length: 12 amino acids. V was shortened by 4 bases and J by 7 bases, with 10 bases between the two germline ends. Germline CDR1 is PRHDT and CDR2 is FYEKMQ (reference sequence). The CDR3, as DNA: TGTGCCAGCAGCTACAGGGAGGGTGAAGCTTTCTTT. Its protein is CASSYREGEAFF.

The chain joins TRBV29-1 to TRBJ1-3; 7 nucleotides match TRBD1. Trimming took 2 bases from V and 3 from J; bases not matched to a gene: 1. The CDR3 runs 13 residues. Germline CDR1 is SQVTM and CDR2 is ANQGSEA. DNA of the CDR3: TGCAGCGTTGAACGACAGGGTGGAAACACCATATATTTT. Protein sequence: CSVERQGGNTIYF.

This chain uses TRBV3-1 (or the pseudogene TRBV3-2) with TRBJ1-2; D might be TRBD1 (5 bases). CDR3 size: 14 residues. Germline V gives CDR1 LGHDT, CDR2 YNNKEL (reference sequence). The V end lost 4 bases, the J end lost 2 bases, and 11 bases lay between the germline ends. Here the CDR3 DNA reads TGTGCCAGCAGCCCCGGGACTGAGAACTATGGCTACACCTTC. Its protein is CASSPGTENYGYTF.

The chain links TRBV11-1 to TRBJ2-1, with D possibly matching TRBD1 (6 bases). V dropped 1 base and J dropped 0 bases, with 10 bases sitting between them. The CDR3 has 16 amino acids. The germline CDR1 and CDR2 sequences are SGHAT and FQDESV (reference sequence). For the CDR3, the DNA is TGTGCCAGCAGCTTAGTAGGCAGGGGCTCCTACAATGAGCAGTTCTTC. This translates into CASSLVGRGSYNEQFF.

The CDR3 loop reads CASHGGGRAYEQYF. The CDR3 DNA is TGTGCCAGCCACGGGGGGGGTCGGGCCTACGAGCAGTACTTC. The chain is built from TRBV25-1 and TRBJ2-7; TRBD2 matches at 8 bases. This CDR3 is built from 14 residues. V lost 8 bases, J lost 2 bases, and 8 bases stayed unmatched. The germline CDR1 and CDR2 sequences are MGHDK and SYGVNS.

The chain has TRBV3-1 (or the pseudogene TRBV3-2) and TRBJ1-3, with TRBD1 matching 7 bases. The trim removed 4 bases at V and 7 bases at J, leaving 4 bases unmatched. The germline V gene encodes CDR1 LGHDT and CDR2 YNNKEL (reference sequence). This CDR3 spans 13 amino acids. CDR3 sequence reads: CASSPGQANTIYF. For the CDR3, the DNA is TGTGCCAGCAGCCCAGGACAGGCGAACACCATATATTTT.

The chain employs TRBV12-3 or TRBV12-4 and TRBJ2-7, with TRBD1 matching 10 bases. The CDR3 is 12 residues long. The trim removed 8 bases at V and 4 bases at J, leaving 2 bases unmatched. This chain's CDR3 is CASRDRGYEQYF. The CDR3 DNA reads as TGTGCCAGCCGGGACAGGGGATACGAGCAGTACTTC.

The CDR3 sequence is CASKTGRPNQPQHF. Here the CDR3 DNA reads TGTGCCAGCAAGACAGGTAGACCCAATCAGCCCCAGCATTTT. The J gene is TRBJ1-5, the V gene TRBV27; D might be TRBD1 (6 bases). Trimming cost V 7 bases and J 3 bases, with 13 bases left between them. This CDR3 is 14 amino acids long. Germline V lookup: CDR1 MNHEY, CDR2 SMNVEV (reference sequence).

The chain is built from TRBV3-1 (or the pseudogene TRBV3-2) and TRBJ1-2, with TRBD1 matching over 7 bases. J was trimmed by 5 bases and V by 5 bases; bases with no gene match: 8. CDR1 LGHDT and CDR2 YNNKEL come from the germline V gene (reference sequence). This CDR3 has 14 amino acids. CDR3 DNA sequence: TGTGCCAGCAGCAAATCCGACAGGGCGTATGGCTACACCTTC. It encodes CASSKSDRAYGYTF.

A few counts support this clone. The gene calls are TRBV12-3 or TRBV12-4 and TRBJ2-7; D is unclear. CDR3 size: 13 residues. V dropped 3 bases and J dropped 9 bases, with 15 bases sitting between them. CDR3 bases: TGTGCCAGCAGTTTCCGCGCCACCGGGTGGCAGTACTTC. This sequence encodes CASSFRATGWQYF.

This sequence joins TRBV18 and TRBJ1-2, with D possibly matching TRBD1 (5 bases). Trimming pared 2 bases from V and 0 bases from J, leaving 16 bases between. This CDR3 is 17 amino acids long. The V gene's germline CDR1 is KGHSH and CDR2 LQKENI. The CDR3 coding sequence is TGTGCCAGCTCACCAAACCTCTGGGGCGACACTAACTATGGCTACACCTTC. Protein: CASSPNLWGDTNYGYTF.